This T cell receptor (beta chain) is drawn from a study of blood T cell repertoires in COVID-19. Study information: Sites in the United States, Italy and Spain provided acute and convalescent COVID-19 samples.

Repertoires were generated with immunoSEQ multiplex PCR, while TCRdb's copy carries only in-frame clones and drops some. The table has hundreds of thousands of clones, about 87% seen once; the top ten hold about 10%. CDR3 length equals 14 residues. The V end lost 2 bases, the J end lost 0 bases, and 7 bases lay between the germline ends. CDR1 MNHNS and CDR2 SASEGT come from the germline V gene. Material for sequencing was PBMCs or T cells enriched from blood (not recorded which). The receptor comes from a woman aged 45-65 years who had recovered from COVID-19. V and J are TRBV6-1 and TRBJ1-1; D may be TRBD1 (6 bases). CDR3 in DNA: TGTGCCAGCAGTGAACGGACAGTGAACACTGAAGCTTTCTTT. This sequence encodes CASSERTVNTEAFF.